The TCR beta chain under discussion was sequenced for a study of cytomegalovirus exposure and HLA in healthy donors. Study context: The early release's HLA-typed donors yielded 78 million or so unique TCRs. Study-wide results and caveats: The classifier reportedly diagnosed cytomegalovirus status with high sensitivity and specificity.

Primers for the PCR totalled 60 Vbeta and 13 Jbeta. Only in-frame clones appear in the TCRdb table, and some are missing; sequencing was by immunoSEQ multiplex PCR. The profile shows around 85,000 clones, roughly 70% of them singletons. The V end lost 3 bases, the J end lost 0 bases, and 6 bases lay between the germline ends. Germline V gives CDR1 SGHVS, CDR2 FQNEAQ. The CDR3 covers 14 residues. A remark on this clone: The antigen is unknown.

V usage is TRBV7-8 and J usage is TRBJ2-4, with D hard to call. Sequencing input: PBMCs. The clonotype was recovered from a man aged 25 to 45 in good health and CMV-seropositive. The CDR3 loop is CASSFALAKNIQYF. In nucleotides, the CDR3 is TGTGCCAGCAGCTTTGCGCTAGCCAAAAACATTCAGTACTTC.